This TCR beta chain was documented in a study of T cell responses to AZD1222 COVID-19 vaccine. Overall study findings and caveats: Seropositive AZD1222 recipients at baseline numbered only 6 or 7. No day 14 peak samples; only post-peak repertoires were characterized.

As regards this clone: Its specificity is not known.

Data came from immunoSEQ multiplex PCR; TCRdb stores just in-frame clones and leaves some out. The profile covers 150,000 to 200,000 clones, with 90% to 95% appearing a single time and under 6% taken by the ten largest. The germline V gene encodes CDR1 SEHNR and CDR2 FQNEAQ (reference sequence). V shed 3 bases and J shed 4 bases, with 15 bases lying between them. There are 15 residues in the CDR3. The chain uses TRBV7-9 and TRBJ1-1; perhaps TRBD1 as D (5 bases). The clonotype comes from an adult who received the AZD1222 COVID-19 vaccine. The sample here was peripheral blood, taken 28 days after the second AZD1222 dose. CDR3 region: CASSFGSGGLTEAFF. The CDR3, as DNA: TGTGCCAGCAGCTTCGGCTCCGGGGGACTCACTGAAGCTTTCTTT.